This TCR beta chain was obtained from a study of T-cell memory formation after mild COVID-19. In this sample, this clonotype turned up a few times. TCRdb re-analysed the 5' RACE reads in MiXCR, keeping a single row per CDR3 protein. The top ten clones hold around 20% of a sample with fewer than 350,000 distinct CDR3 sequences, less than 20% of them seen once. Per germline, CDR1 SGHNT and CDR2 YYREEE (reference sequence). The CDR3 is made up of 15 amino acids. V lost 5 bases and J lost 11; bases outside the gene matches: 17. Sequenced input: PBMCs or a T cell subset sorted from them (not recorded which). The origin of this receptor is a man aged 18 to 30 who had mild COVID-19 (a few samples of this study predate the infection). Cell type and time point are not known. J is TRBJ1-1 and V is TRBV5-4, with 8 nucleotides matching TRBD1. In DNA form, the CDR3 reads TGTGCCAGCAGGACCACCCGACAGGGGTCTATAGTCGCTTTCTTT. Translated, it gives CASRTTRQGSIVAFF.